This T cell receptor beta chain came from a study of regulatory T cells in long-lasting Graves disease. CDR1 SQVTM and CDR2 ANQGSEA come from the germline V gene. The CDR3 runs 18 residues. After removal of 1 base from V and 0 bases from J, the junction contained 9 bases not matched to a gene. This clonotype was seen more than once but under ten times. For TCR beta, libraries came from iRepertoire HTBI primers and Arm-PCR of CDR3 regions. A single record per CDR3 protein comes from TCRdb applying MiXCR to the multiplex PCR reads. Among approximately 400,000 distinct CDR3 sequences listed, 15% were seen once. Time point denoted: newly diagnosed GD, antithyroid drugs for less than 3 months. Extracted RNA from PBMCs served as the source of the TCR library. These data also formed part of another study, on T cells in Graves' hyperthyroidism and ophthalmopathy. That source reports: From stable hyperthyroidism, ophthalmopathy was set apart by a 13 V-J model.

Sequenced material: peripheral blood mononuclear cells (PBMCs), taken at new diagnosis, from a patient treated with antithyroid drugs. The rearrangement links TRBV29-1 to TRBJ2-1; 10 bases line up with TRBD2. The clonotype originates from a woman aged 30 to 39 with Graves disease. The CDR3 DNA reads as TGCAGCGTTGAAGGGTTTAGCGGGAGGCCAAGCTCCTACAATGAGCAGTTCTTC. It encodes CSVEGFSGRPSSYNEQFF.